These 12 T cell receptor beta chains were all obtained from the same sample, sequenced in a study of cytomegalovirus exposure and HLA in healthy donors (dated by TCRdb to the late 2010s). Libraries were made using the immunoSEQ multiplex PCR assay. A mixture of 60 forward primers for TCR Vbeta segments and 13 reverse primers for TCR Jbeta segments was used in the multiplex PCR. Imported from immuneACCESS, the table was reduced by TCRdb to in-frame sequences with V and J called. These copies leave out some clones; in studies compared against another copy, an unresolved V gene accounts for under half, and the cause of the remainder is not known. This sample lists roughly 200,000 clones; around 83% were detected once. The ten largest account for approximately 1.5% of the sample. Sequencing was carried out using PBMCs. The receptors were sampled from a woman aged 18-29 years in good health and CMV-seronegative.

The chain combines TRBV19 with TRBJ1-5; TRBD1 might be the D (5 bases). The V gene's germline CDR1 is LNHDA and CDR2 SQIVND (reference sequence). CDR3 length equals 15 residues. The V end lost 3 bases, the J end lost 0 bases, and 9 bases lay between the germline ends. DNA for the CDR3: TGTGCCAGTAGTATTATGGGACTTAGCAATCAGCCCCAGCATTTT. Protein: CASSIMGLSNQPQHF.

The chain uses TRBV25-1 and TRBJ2-1, with 8 nucleotides matching TRBD2. Germline V gene data show CDR1 as MGHDK and CDR2 as SYGVNS. The ends lost 8 bases at V and 4 bases at J; junction bases unmatched: 7. The CDR3 length is 14 residues. Here the CDR3 reads CASSGSGSYNEQFF. The CDR3 DNA follows: TGTGCCAGCTCGGGCAGCGGGAGTTACAATGAGCAGTTCTTC.

The V gene is TRBV5-6, the J gene TRBJ2-7; 7 positions agree with TRBD2. Unmatched junction bases numbered 9, after V lost 3 bases and J lost 6 bases. Germline V lookup: CDR1 SGHDT, CDR2 YYEEEE. CDR3 length: 14 amino acids. Written as DNA, the CDR3 is TGTGCCAGCAGCTGGTGGCAGGGCGGGGGCGAGCAGTACTTC. It translates to CASSWWQGGGEQYF.

This clone has only one observation. The V call is TRBV7-8, the J call TRBJ1-2, with a possible D match to TRBD1 (6 bases). CDR3 length: 16 amino acids. The V end lost 2 bases, the J end lost 1 base, and 14 bases lay between the germline ends. The V gene's germline CDR1 is SGHVS and CDR2 FQNEAQ. This CDR3 is CASSLSGVPNNYGYTF. CDR3 sequence (DNA): TGTGCCAGCAGCTTATCAGGGGTTCCCAATAACTATGGCTACACCTTC.

This rearrangement joins TRBV19 to TRBJ1-2; 7 bases agree with TRBD1. V dropped 6 bases and J dropped 4; count of bases not matched to a gene: 5. This CDR3 has 13 residues. Germline V gene data show CDR1 as LNHDA and CDR2 as SQIVND (reference sequence). The CDR3 DNA reads as TGTGCCAGTAGCTTCCGGGACAGCTATGGCTACACCTTC. Translating it yields CASSFRDSYGYTF.

DNA for the CDR3: TGTGCCAGCTCACTAAGACCGGACAGGGGGTACAATGAGCAGTTCTTC. It specifies CASSLRPDRGYNEQFF. This chain uses TRBV18 with TRBJ2-1; 10 bases are shared with TRBD1. Germline V CDR1 and CDR2: KGHSH, LQKENI. V dropped 4 bases and J dropped 4; count of bases not matched to a gene: 7. The CDR3 contains 16 residues.

V gene TRBV11-2 combines with J gene TRBJ2-1; 10 bases match TRBD2. The CDR3 has 17 residues. The junction had 21 bases not matched to a gene; V was cut back by 4 bases and J by 15 bases. Germline V lookup: CDR1 SGHAT, CDR2 FQNNGV. The CDR3 DNA follows: TGTGCCAGCAGCTACCCTGGTGGGCTAGCGGGGGCCCCCTCCCCGTTCTTC. This encodes CASSYPGGLAGAPSPFF.

V gene TRBV4-2 combines with J gene TRBJ2-3; TRBD1 matches 8 bases. The CDR3 extends over 16 amino acids. V was pared by 3 bases and J by 5 bases, with 10 bases of the junction left unmatched. The germline V gene encodes CDR1 LGHNA and CDR2 YNFKEQ. The CDR3 nucleotides read TGTGCCAGCAGCCATGCAGGACAGGGTGATAAAGATACGCAGTATTTT. This translates into CASSHAGQGDKDTQYF.

The rearrangement links TRBV28 to TRBJ2-1, with a tentative D call TRBD2 (6 bases). Trimming shortened V by 2 bases and J by 7 bases, and 12 bases separated the two germline ends. The germline V gene has CDR1 MDHEN and CDR2 SYDVKM. CDR3 length equals 14 residues. The CDR3 sequence: CASSLTGELNEQFF. The CDR3 region has the DNA TGTGCCAGCAGTTTAACGGGAGAGTTGAATGAGCAGTTCTTC. The complete variable domain, with remaining parts taken from reference TRBV28 and TRBJ2-1, reads DVKVTQSSRYLVKRTGEKVFLECVQDMDHENMFWYRQDPGLGLRLIYFSYDVKMKEKGDIPEGYSVSREKKERFSLILESASTNQTSMYLCASSLTGELNEQFFGPGTRLTVL.

This clone has more than one count but fewer than ten. The J gene is TRBJ2-7, the V gene TRBV6-5, with a possible D match to TRBD2 (5 bases). This CDR3 comprises 15 residues. V lost 0 bases and J 1 base, leaving 10 bases between the germline ends. The germline gives CDR1 MNHEY, CDR2 SVGAGI. CDR3 amino acids: CASSYSRGMSYEQYF. Here the CDR3 DNA reads TGTGCCAGCAGTTACTCGAGAGGGATGTCCTACGAGCAGTACTTC.

The chain recombines TRBV4-3 with TRBJ2-1; 10 nucleotides align to TRBD2. CDR3 length equals 15 residues. V was pared by 4 bases and J by 7 bases, with 7 bases of the junction left unmatched. The germline CDR1 and CDR2 sequences are LGHNA and YSLEER. The CDR3 protein is CASSRGLATLNEQFF. CDR3 nucleotides: TGCGCCAGCAGCCGGGGACTAGCGACCTTGAATGAGCAGTTCTTC.

V usage is TRBV4-3 and J usage is TRBJ2-1, with 7 nucleotides matching TRBD2. Germline V gives CDR1 LGHNA, CDR2 YSLEER. V lost 1 base and J lost 5; bases outside the gene matches: 8. The CDR3 spans 16 residues. The CDR3 DNA reads as TGCGCCAGCAGCCAAGTTCTGACTAGCCTCAACAATGAGCAGTTCTTC. This codes for CASSQVLTSLNNEQFF.